The rows below give T cell receptor beta chains drawn from one sample of a study of T cell repertoires in cytomegalovirus infection. TCRdb used MiXCR to reprocess the reads, holding one entry per CDR3 protein. The sample has around 210,000 distinct CDR3 sequences; about 5.9% are singletons. Sequencing was done on a sample of PBMCs. The receptors originated from a human donor in good health (CMV status not recorded). Some clones in this sample may be carry-over from other donors' samples. CDR3s include the opening cysteine and the closing phenylalanine or tryptophan. Fields, in order: J gene, D gene, clone size, V gene, CDR3 DNA, CDR3 protein. D genes are given only for firm matches. Size tells how often a clone was seen (once, few, many) or the class of an expanded clone, and some rows leave it out.

>TRBJ1-2|TRBD1|few|TRBV7-9
TGTGCCAGCAGCCCGGAGTGGACAGGGCAGGGCTACACCTTC
CASSPEWTGQGYTF
>TRBJ2-1|.|many|TRBV28
TGTGCCAGCAGTTTAAGTCAGGGGTCGAGTGAGCAGTTCTTC
CASSLSQGSSEQFF
>TRBJ1-1|.|many|TRBV28
TGTGCCAGCAGTTTCGTGGGTGGGGGAGGGGACGGACTGAACACTGAAGCTTTCTTT
CASSFVGGGGDGLNTEAFF
>TRBJ2-1|.|.|TRBV29-1
TGCAGCGTTGGAGCGAGCAATGAGCAGTTCTTC
CSVGASNEQFF
>TRBJ1-2|.|many|TRBV6-2/TRBV6-3
TGTGCCAGCAACAACTTAAGGCAGGGGCTCTATGGCTACACCTTC
CASNNLRQGLYGYTF
>TRBJ2-7|.|many|TRBV6-5
TGTGCCAGCAGTTACAGGGACGTCTACTACGAGCAGTACTTC
CASSYRDVYYEQYF
>TRBJ2-5|.|many|TRBV7-6
TGTGCCAGCAGCTTACGTCCCGGGCACCAAGAGACCCAGTACTTC
CASSLRPGHQETQYF
>TRBJ2-5|TRBD2|many|TRBV7-2
TGTGCCAGCAGCTTAAATAGCGGGGGACGATCTGAGGCCCAGTACTTC
CASSLNSGGRSEAQYF
>TRBJ1-4|.|many|TRBV29-1
TGCAGCGTTGAGCAAGCGAGAGGGGAAAAACTGTTTTTT
CSVEQARGEKLFF
>TRBJ2-1|.|many|TRBV6-2/TRBV6-3
TGTGCCAGCAGTTACCCTGGCGGGGCGTCGTACAATGAGCAGTTCTTC
CASSYPGGASYNEQFF
>TRBJ1-1|.|many|TRBV11-2
TGTGCCAGCAGGGATGCCGGACTCTCCAACGCTCACATGAACACTGAAGCTTTCTTT
CASRDAGLSNAHMNTEAFF
>TRBJ2-7|TRBD2|many|TRBV7-6
TGTGCCAGCAGCCGGGTGGGGGGGGGCGAGCAGTACTTC
CASSRVGGGEQYF
>TRBJ2-7|TRBD1|many|TRBV7-9
TGTGCCAGCAGCCCCCGGGACAGGGAGAAACACTACGAGCAGTACTTC
CASSPRDREKHYEQYF
>TRBJ2-5|.|many|TRBV7-9
TGTGCCAGCAGCTTAGCGTTGGGGGCCGGCCAAGAGACCCAGTACTTC
CASSLALGAGQETQYF
>TRBJ2-7|.|many|TRBV29-1
TGCAGCGTTGAAGGATGGGCGGGGAGCTCCTACGAGCAGTACTTC
CSVEGWAGSSYEQYF
>TRBJ2-5|.|many|TRBV20-1
TGCAGTGCTAGGACCGGATTCGAGACCCAGTACTTC
CSARTGFETQYF
>TRBJ2-6|TRBD1|.|TRBV20-1
TGCAGTGCGAGGACAGGGTATGGGGCCAACGTCCTGACTTTC
CSARTGYGANVLTF
>TRBJ2-4|.|few|TRBV5-1
TGCGCCAGCAGCTTGGTCGGAGAAAACATTCAGTACTTC
CASSLVGENIQYF
>TRBJ2-1|.|many|TRBV5-6
TGTGCCAGCAGCTTCGGGATTTCCAATGAGCAGTTCTTC
CASSFGISNEQFF
>TRBJ1-2|.|many|TRBV10-3
TGTGCCATCAGTGAGTCGATCGATGGGCGGAGCTCCTATGGCTACACCTTC
CAISESIDGRSSYGYTF
>TRBJ1-5|.|many|TRBV7-2
TGTGCCAGCAGCTTACGGGGGGCTGGCAATCAGCCCCAGCATTTT
CASSLRGAGNQPQHF
>TRBJ1-1|.|many|TRBV18
TGTGCCAGCTCACCAGAGACAGGCAGTACTGAAGCTTTCTTT
CASSPETGSTEAFF
>TRBJ1-6|.|.|TRBV12-3/TRBV12-4
TGTGCCAGCAGTTTCGGCCAGGTTACTTCACCCCTCCACTTT
CASSFGQVTSPLHF
>TRBJ2-1|TRBD2|many|TRBV4-3
TGCGCCAGCAGCCAAGACGGGGGGGGATCCTACAATGAGCAGTTCTTC
CASSQDGGGSYNEQFF
>TRBJ1-4|TRBD1|few|TRBV20-1
TGCAGTGCCCTAGGGACAGCCCTTAATGAAAAACTGTTTTTT
CSALGTALNEKLFF
>TRBJ2-3|TRBD2|.|TRBV14
TGTGCCAGCAGCCCGTCTAGCGGGGGGCTCACAGATACGCAGTATTTT
CASSPSSGGLTDTQYF
>TRBJ1-1|.|many|TRBV4-3
TGCGCCAGCAGCCAGGCGACAGTGAACACTGAAGCTTTCTTT
CASSQATVNTEAFF
>TRBJ2-1|.|many|TRBV7-7
TGTGCTAGCAGCTTACTAGCCACCTCCTACAATGAGCAGTTCTTC
CASSLLATSYNEQFF
>TRBJ2-5|.|many|TRBV20-1
TGCAGTGCTATTCGAGGGGGGGCCGGAGAGACCCAGTACTTC
CSAIRGGAGETQYF
>TRBJ2-5|.|many|TRBV6-5
TGTGCCAGCAGTTACTCAGCGGGAGAGACCCAGTACTTC
CASSYSAGETQYF
>TRBJ1-1|.|.|TRBV20-1
TGCAGTGCTTCGCCAACGGTGAACACTGAAGCTTTCTTT
CSASPTVNTEAFF
>TRBJ2-7|TRBD1|many|TRBV6-1
TGTGCCAGCAGTCCCCGGACAGGCTACGAGCAGTACTTC
CASSPRTGYEQYF
>TRBJ2-7|.|.|TRBV18
TGTGCCAGCTCACCACAGCCCGGTCCCTACGAGCAGTACTTC
CASSPQPGPYEQYF